Listed below are T cell receptor beta chains from one sample, sequenced in a study of regulatory dendritic cells for organ transplantation. Sequencing used immunoSEQ multiplex PCR; TCRdb keeps in-frame clones, though not all of them. Seen here are approximately 22,000 clones, 85% to 90% observed once, and the top ten hold 0.2% to 0.3%. These receptors lack a known antigen. Sequencing used naive CD4+ T cells from blood cultured with dendritic cells. These TCRs come from a human donor in good health. The CDR3 runs from the conserved cysteine through the conserved F or W. Fields, in order: CDR3 length, D gene, V gene, J gene, clone size, CDR3 protein, CDR3 DNA. D genes are given only for firm matches. The size of a clone is reported for some rows only, either as once, few or many, or as a class for expanded clones.

length: 13; D: -; V: TRBV5-4; J: TRBJ1-2; size: few; CDR3: CASTRTALYGYTF; DNA: TGTGCCAGCACCAGGACTGCACTCTATGGCTACACCTTC
length: 15; D: -; V: TRBV5-1; J: TRBJ1-3; size: -; CDR3: CASSLSSGVGNTIYF; DNA: TGCGCCAGCAGCTTGAGTTCGGGAGTTGGAAACACCATATATTTT
length: 16; D: TRBD2; V: TRBV28; J: TRBJ2-7; size: -; CDR3: CASSLLASGRAYEQYF; DNA: TGTGCCAGCAGTTTATTAGCTAGCGGGCGGGCCTACGAGCAGTACTTC
length: 12; D: TRBD1; V: TRBV19; J: TRBJ1-2; size: -; CDR3: CASISTGQGYTF; DNA: TGTGCCAGCATTTCGACAGGGCAAGGCTACACCTTC
length: 13; D: -; V: TRBV6-1; J: TRBJ2-1; size: -; CDR3: CASGVLTYNEQFF; DNA: TGTGCCAGCGGAGTCTTGACCTACAATGAGCAGTTCTTC
length: 15; D: TRBD1; V: TRBV27; J: TRBJ1-1; size: -; CDR3: CASSYSGTVNTEAFF; DNA: TGTGCCAGCAGTTACTCCGGGACAGTGAACACTGAAGCTTTCTTT
length: 13; D: TRBD1; V: TRBV29-1; J: TRBJ1-1; size: -; CDR3: CSVRTGDHTEAFF; DNA: TGCAGCGTACGGACAGGGGACCACACTGAAGCTTTCTTT
length: 14; D: TRBD1; V: TRBV6-8; J: TRBJ2-7; size: -; CDR3: CASTTPGTGHEQYF; DNA: TGTGCCAGCACGACCCCCGGGACAGGGCACGAGCAGTACTTC
length: 15; D: TRBD1; V: TRBV5-4; J: TRBJ1-2; size: -; CDR3: CASSLVQGTGYGYTF; DNA: TGTGCCAGCAGCTTGGTCCAGGGGACAGGATATGGCTACACCTTC
length: 14; D: -; V: TRBV19; J: TRBJ2-2; size: -; CDR3: CASRGSGYTGELFF; DNA: TGTGCCAGTAGAGGTAGCGGTTACACCGGGGAGCTGTTTTTT
length: 14; D: TRBD1; V: TRBV5-1; J: TRBJ2-5; size: -; CDR3: CASSSGGSQETQYF; DNA: TGCGCCAGCAGCTCAGGGGGTTCTCAGGAGACCCAGTACTTC
length: 15; D: -; V: TRBV7-2; J: TRBJ2-7; size: -; CDR3: CASSLGRVMGYEQYF; DNA: TGTGCCAGCAGCTTAGGTCGGGTAATGGGCTACGAGCAGTACTTC
length: 17; D: -; V: TRBV4-3; J: TRBJ2-2; size: once; CDR3: CASSQVFLARDTGELFF; DNA: TGCGCCAGCAGCCAAGTTTTTCTAGCCCGGGACACCGGGGAGCTGTTTTTT
length: 14; D: -; V: TRBV9; J: TRBJ1-3; size: -; CDR3: CASSTRQREPTIYF; DNA: TGTGCCAGCAGCACGCGACAGAGAGAGCCCACCATATATTTT
length: 16; D: -; V: TRBV7-9; J: TRBJ1-2; size: -; CDR3: CASSLPGFGTAGGYTF; DNA: TGTGCCAGCAGCTTACCAGGGTTCGGGACGGCCGGTGGCTACACCTTC
length: 13; D: -; V: TRBV30; J: TRBJ1-3; size: -; CDR3: CAWKKGTGNTIYF; DNA: TGTGCCTGGAAGAAGGGGACTGGAAACACCATATATTTT
length: 14; D: TRBD1; V: TRBV11-2; J: TRBJ1-1; size: -; CDR3: CASSSSDRATEAFF; DNA: TGTGCCAGCAGCTCTTCTGACAGGGCAACTGAAGCTTTCTTT